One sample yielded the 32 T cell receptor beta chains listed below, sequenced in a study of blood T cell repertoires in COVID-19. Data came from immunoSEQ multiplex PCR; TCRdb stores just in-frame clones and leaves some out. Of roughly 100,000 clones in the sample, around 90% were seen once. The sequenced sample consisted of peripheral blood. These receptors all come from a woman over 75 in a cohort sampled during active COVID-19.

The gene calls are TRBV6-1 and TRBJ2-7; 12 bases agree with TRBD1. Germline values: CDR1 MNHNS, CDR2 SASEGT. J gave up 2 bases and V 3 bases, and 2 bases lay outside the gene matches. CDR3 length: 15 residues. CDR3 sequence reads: CASSDGTGGTYEQYF. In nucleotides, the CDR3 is TGTGCCAGCAGTGACGGGACAGGGGGCACCTACGAGCAGTACTTC.

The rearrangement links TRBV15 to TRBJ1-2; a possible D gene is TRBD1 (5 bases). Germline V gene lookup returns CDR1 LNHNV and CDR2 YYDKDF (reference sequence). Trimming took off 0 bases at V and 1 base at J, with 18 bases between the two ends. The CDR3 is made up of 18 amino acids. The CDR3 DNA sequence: TGTGCCACCAGCAGAGATACGCCAGGGAACGTTAATAACTATGGCTACACCTTC. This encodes CATSRDTPGNVNNYGYTF.

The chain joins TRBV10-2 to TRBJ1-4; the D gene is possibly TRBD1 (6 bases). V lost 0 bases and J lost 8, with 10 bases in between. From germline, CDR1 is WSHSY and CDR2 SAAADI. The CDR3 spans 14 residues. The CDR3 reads CASSESLGQEKLFF. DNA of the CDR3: TGCGCCAGCAGTGAGTCCCTTGGACAGGAAAAACTGTTTTTT.

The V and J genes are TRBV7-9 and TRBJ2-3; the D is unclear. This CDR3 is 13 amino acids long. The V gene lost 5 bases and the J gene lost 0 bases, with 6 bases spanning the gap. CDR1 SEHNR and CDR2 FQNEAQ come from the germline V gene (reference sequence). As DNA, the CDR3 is TGTGCCAGCAGCGAACAGAGCACAGATACGCAGTATTTT. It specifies CASSEQSTDTQYF. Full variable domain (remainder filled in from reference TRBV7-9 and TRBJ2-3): DTGVSQNPRHKITKRGQNVTFRCDPISEHNRLYWYRQTLGQGPEFLTYFQNEAQLEKSRLLSDRFSAERPKGSFSTLEIQRTEQGDSAMYLCASSEQSTDTQYFGPGTRLTVL.

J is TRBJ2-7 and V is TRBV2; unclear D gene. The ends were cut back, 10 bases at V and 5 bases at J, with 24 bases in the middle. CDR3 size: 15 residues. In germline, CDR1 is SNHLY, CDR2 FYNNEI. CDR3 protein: CATPIDSARPDEQYF. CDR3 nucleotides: TGTGCCACCCCGATAGATTCCGCCCGCCCCGACGAGCAGTACTTC.

CDR3 region: CASKNRGQEKLFF. In nucleotides, the CDR3 is TGTGCCAGTAAAAACAGGGGGCAGGAAAAACTGTTTTTT. This chain uses TRBV19 with TRBJ1-4, with 9 bases identical to TRBD1. This CDR3 is 13 amino acids long. Germline V gives CDR1 LNHDA, CDR2 SQIVND (reference sequence). Trimming at V came to 7 bases and at J to 8 bases, leaving 5 bases not matched to a gene. The full variable domain, completed using reference TRBV19 and TRBJ1-4, is DGGITQSPKYLFRKEGQNVTLSCEQNLNHDAMYWYRQDPGQGLRLIYYSQIVNDFQKGDIAEGYSVSREKKESFPLTVTSAQKNPTAFYLCASKNRGQEKLFFGSGTQLSVL.

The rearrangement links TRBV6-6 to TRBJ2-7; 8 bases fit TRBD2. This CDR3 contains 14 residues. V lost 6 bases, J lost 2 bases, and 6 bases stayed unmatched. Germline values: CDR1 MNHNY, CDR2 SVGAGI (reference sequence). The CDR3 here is CASSPTSGPYEQYF. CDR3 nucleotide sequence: TGTGCCAGCAGCCCAACTAGCGGCCCCTACGAGCAGTACTTC.

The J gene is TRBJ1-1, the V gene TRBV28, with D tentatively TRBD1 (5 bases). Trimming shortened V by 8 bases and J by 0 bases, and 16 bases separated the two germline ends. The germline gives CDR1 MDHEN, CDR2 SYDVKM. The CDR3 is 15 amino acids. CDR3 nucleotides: TGTGCCAGCGTGACTGCAGGGTCATTGAACACTGAAGCTTTCTTT. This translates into CASVTAGSLNTEAFF.

The CDR3 region has the DNA TGTGCCAGCAGCTGGACGGGGACAGCTATAGCCAAAAACATTCAGTACTTC. As protein: CASSWTGTAIAKNIQYF. The rearrangement links TRBV28 to TRBJ2-4, with 7 bases lining up with TRBD1. CDR3 size: 17 residues. V was clipped by 6 bases and J by 0 bases; unmatched bases: 11. CDR1 is MDHEN, CDR2 SYDVKM, per germline.

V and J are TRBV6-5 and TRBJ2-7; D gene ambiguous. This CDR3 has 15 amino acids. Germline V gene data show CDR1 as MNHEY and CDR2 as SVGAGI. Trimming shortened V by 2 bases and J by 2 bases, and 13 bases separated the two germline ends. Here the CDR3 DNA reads TGTGCCAGCAGTTACGGTCCAAGCCGGGCCTACGAGCAGTACTTC. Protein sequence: CASSYGPSRAYEQYF.

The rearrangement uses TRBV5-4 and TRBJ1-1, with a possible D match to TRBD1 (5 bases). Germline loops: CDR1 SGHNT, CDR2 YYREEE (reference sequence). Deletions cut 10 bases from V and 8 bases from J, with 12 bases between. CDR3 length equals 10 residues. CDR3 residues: CAGGTPEAFF. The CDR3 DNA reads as TGTGCCGGTGGGACTCCCGAAGCTTTCTTT.

This chain's CDR3 is CASSQGTSEQFF. The CDR3 coding sequence is TGTGCCAGCAGCCAAGGTACTAGCGAGCAGTTCTTC. This chain joins TRBV3-1 (or the pseudogene TRBV3-2) and TRBJ2-1, with a tentative D call TRBD2 (6 bases). V dropped 1 base and J dropped 10 bases, with 8 bases sitting between them. The CDR3 runs to 12 residues. Germline V gives CDR1 LGHDT, CDR2 YNNKEL (reference sequence).

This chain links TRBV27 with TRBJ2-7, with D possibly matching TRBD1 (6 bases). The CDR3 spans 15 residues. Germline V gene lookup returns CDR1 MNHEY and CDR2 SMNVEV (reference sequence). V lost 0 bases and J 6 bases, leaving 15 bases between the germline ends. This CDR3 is CASSLSGTIRGEQYF. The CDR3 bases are TGTGCCAGCAGTTTATCCGGGACAATTAGGGGCGAGCAGTACTTC.

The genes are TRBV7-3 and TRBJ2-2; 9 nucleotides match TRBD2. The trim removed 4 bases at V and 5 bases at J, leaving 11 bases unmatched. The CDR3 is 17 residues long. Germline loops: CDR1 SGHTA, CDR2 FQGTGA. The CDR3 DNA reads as TGTGCCAGCAGCTCCCTGCCGAGGGCGGGGGGGACCGGGGAGCTGTTTTTT. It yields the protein CASSSLPRAGGTGELFF.

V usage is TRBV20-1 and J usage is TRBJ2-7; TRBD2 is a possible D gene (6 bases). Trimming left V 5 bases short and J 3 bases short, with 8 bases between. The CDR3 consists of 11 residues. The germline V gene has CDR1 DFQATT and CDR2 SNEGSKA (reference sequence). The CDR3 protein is CSARGNYEQYF. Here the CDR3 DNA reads TGCAGTGCTCGGGGGAACTACGAGCAGTACTTC.

DNA of the CDR3: TGTGCCAGTAGTATTAGGACAGGCAACACCGGGGAGCTGTTTTTT. It translates to CASSIRTGNTGELFF. This rearrangement joins TRBV19 to TRBJ2-2, with TRBD1 identical over 7 bases. Germline loops: CDR1 LNHDA, CDR2 SQIVND (reference sequence). This CDR3 region has 15 residues. V shed 3 bases, J shed 2 bases, and the junction held 3 bases outside the gene matches.

CDR3 sequence reads: CASSLTRGADSGTEAFF. CDR3 DNA: TGTGCCAGCTCACTTACCAGGGGGGCGGATTCGGGAACTGAAGCTTTCTTT. The chain has TRBV18 and TRBJ1-1, with 7 nucleotides matching TRBD1. The CDR3 runs to 17 residues. V dropped 4 bases and J dropped 5; count of bases not matched to a gene: 16. The germline V gene encodes CDR1 KGHSH and CDR2 LQKENI.

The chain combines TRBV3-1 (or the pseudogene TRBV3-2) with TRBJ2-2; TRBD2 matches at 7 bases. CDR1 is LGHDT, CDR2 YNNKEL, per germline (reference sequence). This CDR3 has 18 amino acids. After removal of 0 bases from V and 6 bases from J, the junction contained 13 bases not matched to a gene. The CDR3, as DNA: TGTGCCAGCAGCCAAGAGCTTGGGAGGGAGGGCCGGGCCGGGGAGCTGTTTTTT. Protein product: CASSQELGREGRAGELFF.

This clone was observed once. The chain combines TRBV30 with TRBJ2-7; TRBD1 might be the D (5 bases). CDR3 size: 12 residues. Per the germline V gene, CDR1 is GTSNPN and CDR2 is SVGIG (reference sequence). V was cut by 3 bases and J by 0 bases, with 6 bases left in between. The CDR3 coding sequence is TGTGCCTGGAGGGACAACTCCTACGAGCAGTACTTC. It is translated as CAWRDNSYEQYF. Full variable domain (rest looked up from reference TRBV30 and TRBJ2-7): SQTIHQWPATLVQPVGSPLSLECTVEGTSNPNLYWYRQAAGRGLQLLFYSVGIGQISSEVPQNLSASRPQDRQFILSSKKLLLSDSGFYLCAWRDNSYEQYFGPGTRLTVT.

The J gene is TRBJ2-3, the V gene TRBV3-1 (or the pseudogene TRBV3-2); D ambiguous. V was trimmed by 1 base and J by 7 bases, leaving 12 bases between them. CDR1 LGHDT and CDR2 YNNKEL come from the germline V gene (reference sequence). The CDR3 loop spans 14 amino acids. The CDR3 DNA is TGTGCCAGCAGCCAAGTCCTCAGTCCCAATACGCAGTATTTT. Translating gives CASSQVLSPNTQYF.

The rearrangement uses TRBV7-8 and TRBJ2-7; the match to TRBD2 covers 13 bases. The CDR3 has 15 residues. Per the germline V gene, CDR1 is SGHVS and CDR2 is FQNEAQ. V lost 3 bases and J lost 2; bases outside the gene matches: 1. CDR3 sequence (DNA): TGTGCCAGCAGCTTGGGACTAGCGGGGCCCTACGAGCAGTACTTC. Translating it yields CASSLGLAGPYEQYF.

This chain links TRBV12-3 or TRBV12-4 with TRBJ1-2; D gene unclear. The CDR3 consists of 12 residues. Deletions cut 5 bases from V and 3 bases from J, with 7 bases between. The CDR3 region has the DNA TGTGCCAGCAGTCCGTGGCACTATGGCTACACCTTC. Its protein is CASSPWHYGYTF.

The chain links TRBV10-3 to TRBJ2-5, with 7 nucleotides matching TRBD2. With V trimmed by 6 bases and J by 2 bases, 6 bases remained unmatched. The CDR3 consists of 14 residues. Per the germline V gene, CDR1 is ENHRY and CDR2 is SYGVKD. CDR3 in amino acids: CAIRASSGQETQYF. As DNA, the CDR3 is TGTGCCATCAGGGCGTCTAGCGGACAAGAGACCCAGTACTTC.

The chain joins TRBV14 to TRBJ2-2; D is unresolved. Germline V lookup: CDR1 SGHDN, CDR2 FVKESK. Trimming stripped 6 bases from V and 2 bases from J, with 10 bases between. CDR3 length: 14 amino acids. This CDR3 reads CASRLQPNTGELFF. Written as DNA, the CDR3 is TGTGCCAGCAGACTCCAACCAAACACCGGGGAGCTGTTTTTT.

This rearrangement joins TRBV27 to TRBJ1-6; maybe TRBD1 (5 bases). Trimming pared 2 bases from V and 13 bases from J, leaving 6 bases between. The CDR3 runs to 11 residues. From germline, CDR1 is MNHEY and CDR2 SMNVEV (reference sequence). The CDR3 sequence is CASSLRGPLHF. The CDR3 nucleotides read TGTGCCAGCAGTTTACGGGGGCCCCTCCACTTT.

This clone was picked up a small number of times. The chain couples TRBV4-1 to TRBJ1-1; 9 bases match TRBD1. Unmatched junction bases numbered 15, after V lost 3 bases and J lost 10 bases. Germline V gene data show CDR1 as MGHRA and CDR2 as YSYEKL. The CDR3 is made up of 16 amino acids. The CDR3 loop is CASSQPSRTGGQRAFF. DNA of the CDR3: TGCGCCAGCAGCCAGCCTTCTCGAACAGGGGGCCAAAGAGCTTTCTTT.

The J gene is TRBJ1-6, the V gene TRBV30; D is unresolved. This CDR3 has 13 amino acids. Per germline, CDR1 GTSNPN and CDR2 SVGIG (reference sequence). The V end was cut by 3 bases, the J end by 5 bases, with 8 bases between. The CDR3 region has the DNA TGTGCCTGGAGATGGCGGGATAATTCACCCCTCCACTTT. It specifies CAWRWRDNSPLHF.

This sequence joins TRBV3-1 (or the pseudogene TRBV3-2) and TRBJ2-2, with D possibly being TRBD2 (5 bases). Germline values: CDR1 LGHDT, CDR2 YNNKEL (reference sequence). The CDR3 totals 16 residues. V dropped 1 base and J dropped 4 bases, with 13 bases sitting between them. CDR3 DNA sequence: TGTGCCAGCAGCCAAGGAGGGTTGGCCTCCACCGGGGAGCTGTTTTTT. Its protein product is CASSQGGLASTGELFF.

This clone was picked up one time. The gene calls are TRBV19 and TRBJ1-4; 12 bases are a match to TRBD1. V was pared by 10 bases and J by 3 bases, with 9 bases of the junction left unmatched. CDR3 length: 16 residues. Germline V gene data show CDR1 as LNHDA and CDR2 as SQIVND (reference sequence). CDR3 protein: CATTGDRGRANEKLFF. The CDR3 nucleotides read TGTGCCACCACCGGGGACAGGGGGCGTGCTAATGAAAAACTGTTTTTT.

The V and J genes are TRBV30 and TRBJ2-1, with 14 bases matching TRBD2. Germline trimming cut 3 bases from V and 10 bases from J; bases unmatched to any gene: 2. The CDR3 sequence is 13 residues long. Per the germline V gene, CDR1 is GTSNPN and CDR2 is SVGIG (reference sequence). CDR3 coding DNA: TGTGCCTGGAGACGACTAGCGGGGGGGGAGCAGTTCTTC. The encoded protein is CAWRRLAGGEQFF.

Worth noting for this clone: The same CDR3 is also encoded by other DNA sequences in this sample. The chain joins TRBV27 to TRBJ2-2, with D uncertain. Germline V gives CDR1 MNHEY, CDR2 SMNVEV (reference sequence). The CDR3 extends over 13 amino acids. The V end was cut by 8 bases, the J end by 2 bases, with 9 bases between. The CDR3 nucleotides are TGTGCCAGCCGCGGAGTAAACACCGGGGAGCTGTTTTTT. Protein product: CASRGVNTGELFF.

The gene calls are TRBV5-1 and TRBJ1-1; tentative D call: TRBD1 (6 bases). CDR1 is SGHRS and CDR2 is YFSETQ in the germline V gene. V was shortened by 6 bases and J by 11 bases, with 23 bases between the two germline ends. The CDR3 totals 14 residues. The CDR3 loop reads CASTPSGQPPGAFF. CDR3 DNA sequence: TGCGCCAGCACCCCTAGTGGACAGCCACCTGGGGCTTTCTTT.